This T cell receptor beta chain appears in the sequencing data of a study of OX40 agonist ivuxolimab in advanced cancers. Study-level background: There were three patients with partial responses, one having hepatocellular carcinoma and two cutaneous melanoma.

Measured with immunoSEQ multiplex PCR; TCRdb has only the in-frame clones, and not every one. The sample lists approximately 99,000 clones; 86% were seen once. The CDR3 sequence is 13 residues long. Per germline, CDR1 SEHNR and CDR2 FQNEAQ (reference sequence). The V end was cut by 5 bases, the J end by 4 bases, with 11 bases between. Remarks on this clone: Its target is not known.

Overall study results and limits: The average count of expanded clones was higher among CD8+ T cells than among CD4+.

The rearrangement links TRBV7-9 to TRBJ1-2, with a tentative D call TRBD1 (6 bases). The TCR originated in an adult with an advanced solid tumor such as melanoma, head and neck, liver or kidney cancer. Source: CD4+ or CD8+ T cells sorted from blood, taken in a trial of the OX40 agonist ivuxolimab. CDR3 bases: TGTGCCAGCAGCCAGGGACACCTCTATGGCTACACCTTC. Translation: CASSQGHLYGYTF.